The clone carrying this TCR beta chain was picked up one time. Profiling relied on immunoSEQ multiplex PCR, and the TCRdb table lists in-frame clones only, not all of them. This table has about 76,000 clones, over 75% appearing once. The CDR3 sequence is 12 residues long. Looked up from germline, CDR1 is SQVTM and CDR2 is ANQGSEA. Between the trimmed V and J ends, which lost 2 bases and 8 bases, there was a span of 10 bases. The sample comes from a study of blood T cell repertoires in COVID-19. The overall study: PBMCs, B-cell-depleted T cells, or T cells provided the cDNA or gDNA that made up the material.

The sequence was collected from a man in his fifties with active COVID-19. Material: peripheral blood. The genes are TRBV29-1 and TRBJ2-1; D might be TRBD1 (5 bases). CDR3 sequence reads: CSVEKGVHEQFF. CDR3 nucleotide sequence: TGCAGCGTTGAAAAAGGGGTACATGAGCAGTTCTTC.